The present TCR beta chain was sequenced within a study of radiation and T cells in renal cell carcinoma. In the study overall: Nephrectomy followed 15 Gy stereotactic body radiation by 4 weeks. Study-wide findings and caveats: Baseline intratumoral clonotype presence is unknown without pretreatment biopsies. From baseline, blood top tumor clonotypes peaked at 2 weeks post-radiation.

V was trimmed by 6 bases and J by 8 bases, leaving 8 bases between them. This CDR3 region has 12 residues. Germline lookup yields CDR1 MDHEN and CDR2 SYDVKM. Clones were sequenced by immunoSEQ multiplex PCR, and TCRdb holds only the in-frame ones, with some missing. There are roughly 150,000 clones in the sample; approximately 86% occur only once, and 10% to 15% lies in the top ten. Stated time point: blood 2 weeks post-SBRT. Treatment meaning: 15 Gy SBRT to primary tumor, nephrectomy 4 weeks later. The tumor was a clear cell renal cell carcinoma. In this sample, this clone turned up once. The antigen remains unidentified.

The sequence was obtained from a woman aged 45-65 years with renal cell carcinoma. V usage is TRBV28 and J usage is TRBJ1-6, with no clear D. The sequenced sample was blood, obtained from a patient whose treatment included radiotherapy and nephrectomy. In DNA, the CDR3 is TGTGCCAGCAGCCTCATCTATTCACCCCTCCACTTT. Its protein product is CASSLIYSPLHF.